The T cell receptor (beta chain) under discussion was sequenced for a study of neurological immune-mediated disorders (dated by TCRdb to between 2018 and 2021). Looking at the study overall: Among the 34 multiple sclerosis patients, relapsing-remitting MS was present in roughly 30 and secondary progressive MS was present in 3. Peripheral blood TCR-beta repertoires from HTLV-I-associated myelopathy (HAM/TSP) patients, multiple sclerosis patients and healthy controls were compared by UMI-based sequencing. Alongside PBMC samples, the set of approximately 100 TCR-beta libraries contained longitudinal samples, technical triplicates, and paired CD4+ and CD8+ T-cell subsets that had been sorted. Of the 68 subjects in the cohort, some 14 were HAM/TSP patients, some 34 were multiple sclerosis patients, and some 20 were healthy controls. Findings and caveats that apply to the study as a whole: The MS cluster was not associated with any clinical or MRI features, and the authors stated that larger cohorts are needed. No identical CDR3 amino acid sequences were found to be shared among expanded clones across subjects, suggesting that TCR-beta repertoires were private in all groups. TCR clonal expansion was greatest in HAM/TSP patients and smallest in MS patients, who ranked below even healthy controls. In phylogenetic analysis, the repertoires of 18 of 34 MS patients grouped into a cluster of related CDR3 sequences, which suggests a possible signature at the repertoire level.

Per the germline V gene, SNHLY is the CDR1 and FYNNEI is the CDR2. Between the V and J ends, shortened by 1 base and 8 bases respectively, the junction contains 17 bases. The CDR3 holds 15 amino acids from the cysteine to the phenylalanine. The entry retains the CDR3 DNA only, 45 bases that are in frame from base 1. cDNA was synthesized by template-switch 5'RACE using a primer with a 10-nucleotide random unique molecular identifier that tagged each TCR transcript. Each sequencing run produced over 200 million TCR-beta sequences covering 15-18 subjects. The RNeasy kit was used for extraction of total RNA. TCR-beta VDJ regions were amplified with primers for the TCR constant region and the 5'RACE anchor, using the KAPA Real-time Library Amplification kit. A first PCR added sample indexes and Illumina adaptors, and a second PCR then raised library yield. The roughly 650 bp TCR product was size-selected on a 2% E-gel SizeSelection system after Ampure bead purification. Before pooling, library quality was assessed on a Bioanalyzer, concentration was determined with Qubit, and library quantification was performed with the Kapa Library Quantification kit. An Illumina HiSeq 2500 sequenced the libraries paired-end 2 x 150 bp. To increase sequence diversity, roughly 25-31% phiX was spiked into each library pool. The authors' analysis ran thus. Quality-filtered reads were processed with the UMI-based MiGEC pipeline, and over 75% of raw TCR sequences were removed by the MiGEC pipeline during error correction. IMGT germline references were used for alignment of VDJ genes, and clonotypes were defined by a unique CDR3 amino acid sequence together with V-J genes. Clonal expansion, Shannon diversity and CDR3 relatedness were evaluated with VDJtools (CalcPairwiseDistances, ClusterSamples), while phylogenetic trees were built in CLCbio workbench. Expanded clones were defined as having at least 8 unique UMIs, based on coefficient-of-variation modelling across technical triplicates. TCRdb trimmed public reads at Q25 via fastp, called clones via MiXCR and kept in-frame beta chains. Identical CDR3 proteins give one entry, which carries the most common genes and DNA. The V and J calls reflect TCRdb's pipeline rather than the authors' work. The sample yields some 41,000 distinct CDR3 sequences; 2% to 3% were counted once. The top ten hold roughly an eighth of the sample.

This clonotype showed up many times. The antigen this receptor binds is unknown. No base qualities exist here, and no much larger clone lies one base off it. Libraries from unsorted PBMCs were made from 2 million PBMCs kept in RNAlater at -80 degrees C until RNA extraction. The multiple sclerosis patients were enrolled in a US clinical protocol that evaluated disease progression with magnetic resonance imaging. Peripheral blood was subjected to Ficoll-Hypaque density gradient centrifugation to isolate PBMCs, which were then cryopreserved in liquid nitrogen. The sequence joins TRBV2 to TRBJ1-2; D gene: possibly TRBD1, on 5 matching bases. The sequencing sample was made of PBMCs. The TCR comes from a man aged 30 to 45 with multiple sclerosis. CDR3 protein: CASSEEKPGQSGYTF. The DNA sequence is given as TGTGCCAGCAGTGAAGAAAAACCAGGGCAATCAGGCTACACCTTC.